This T cell receptor beta chain was captured by sequencing in a study of cytomegalovirus exposure and HLA in healthy donors. Study-level points and caveats: Per published accounts, TCR beta sequences correctly predicted the HLA-A and HLA-B alleles of most subjects. TCR beta chains numbering under 200 were designated cytomegalovirus-associated. It was assumed in the presence/absence analyses that sequencing depth was roughly uniform across donors.

To note about this clone: Its cognate antigen is unknown.

PCR amplification relied on 60 Vbeta primers (plus 13 Jbeta primers). Here immunoSEQ multiplex PCR was the method, and the copy in TCRdb shows in-frame clones only, minus some. Recorded here are some 20,000 clones; the top ten clones represent 20% to 25%. V lost 8 bases to trimming and J lost 6 bases; unmatched junction nucleotides: 9. The V gene's germline CDR1 is SNHLY and CDR2 FYNNEI. This CDR3 is 13 amino acids long. The sequence was collected from a man in his sixties in good health and CMV-seropositive. The sample was PBMCs. The genes are TRBV2 and TRBJ2-7; 8 bases align to TRBD2. The CDR3 DNA reads as TGTGCCAGCTCGGGACTAGGAAACCCCGAGCAGTACTTC. Its protein is CASSGLGNPEQYF.